These 4 T cell receptor beta chains originate from one sample sequenced in a study of blood T cells in healthy people across ages. A second PCR, run for roughly 7 to 11 cycles, used a sample-barcoded 5' primer plus a J-beta primer mix. MiXCR was run by TCRdb on the 5' RACE reads, yielding one entry per CDR3 protein. The sample carries approximately 1,000,000 distinct CDR3 sequences, 35% to 40% recorded once. The sample taken for sequencing was blood. Receptors originate from a man aged 18 to 30 in good health.

This chain uses TRBV20-1 with TRBJ1-4; D may be TRBD1 (6 bases). Germline V gene data show CDR1 as DFQATT and CDR2 as SNEGSKA (reference sequence). This CDR3 has 14 amino acids. Trimming took off 5 bases at V and 7 bases at J, with 17 bases between the two ends. The CDR3 nucleotides read TGCAGTGCTTCCTCCCCAGGGGTAACTGAAAAACTGTTTTTT. This encodes CSASSPGVTEKLFF.

V and J are TRBV6-5 and TRBJ1-1; D is uncertain. Germline loops: CDR1 MNHEY, CDR2 SVGAGI. V was cut by 3 bases and J by 2 bases, with 13 bases left in between. This CDR3 contains 15 residues. The CDR3: CASSYRNRFNTEAFF. The CDR3 DNA follows: TGTGCCAGCAGTTATAGAAACAGATTTAACACTGAAGCTTTCTTT.

V and J are TRBV7-2 and TRBJ2-7; no clear D gene. The V gene lost 1 base and the J gene lost 12 bases, with 16 bases spanning the gap. There are 13 residues in the CDR3. Per the germline V gene, CDR1 is SGHTA and CDR2 is FQGNSA. DNA for the CDR3: TGTGCCAGCAGCTTAGGGGTTCTGCACCCTTTGTACTTC. Residues: CASSLGVLHPLYF. The variable domain in full, with the rest retrieved from reference TRBV7-2 and TRBJ2-7, is GAGVSQSPSNKVTEKGKDVELRCDPISGHTALYWYRQSLGQGLEFLIYFQGNSAPDKSGLPSDRFSAERTGGSVSTLTIQRTQQEDSAVYLCASSLGVLHPLYFGPGTRLTVT.

This clonotype was detected a few times. The V gene is TRBV27, the J gene TRBJ2-1; 9 bases agree with TRBD1. This CDR3 has 14 amino acids. After removal of 6 bases from V and 3 bases from J, the junction contained 3 bases not matched to a gene. Per the germline V gene, CDR1 is MNHEY and CDR2 is SMNVEV (reference sequence). CDR3 loop: CASRKDRGYNEQFF. In DNA, the CDR3 is TGTGCCAGCAGAAAGGACAGGGGCTACAATGAGCAGTTCTTC.